This TCR beta chain was documented in a study of cytomegalovirus exposure and HLA in healthy donors. Findings and limits, study-wide: A further, later analysis showed that HLA-associated TCR beta chains (compared with equally common others) were more clonally expanded. As a later analysis showed, a missense DCLRE1C variant was linked to trimming of TCR beta V- and J-genes. In a later analysis, parvovirus B19, influenza, CMV and Epstein-Barr virus appeared linked to several top co-occurrence clusters.

Of note for this clone: No antigen is known for it.

Use of 60 Vbeta and 13 Jbeta primers characterized the PCR. TCRdb keeps only in-frame clones here, not all; method: immunoSEQ multiplex PCR. The sample shows 150,000 to 200,000 clones, about three quarters of them seen only once. This CDR3 is built from 15 residues. In germline, CDR1 is SQVTM, CDR2 ANQGSEA. Between the trimmed V and J ends, which lost 2 bases and 2 bases, there was a span of 13 bases. Donors likely had unrecorded immune exposures despite being nominally healthy when sampled. The TCR was taken from a man aged 25-45 years in good health and CMV-seropositive. V is TRBV29-1 and J is TRBJ1-5; D is possibly TRBD1 (6 bases). Sequencing was performed on PBMCs. The chain's CDR3 is CSVEPGDEGNQPQHF. The DNA of the CDR3 is TGCAGCGTTGAACCAGGGGACGAAGGCAATCAGCCCCAGCATTTT.